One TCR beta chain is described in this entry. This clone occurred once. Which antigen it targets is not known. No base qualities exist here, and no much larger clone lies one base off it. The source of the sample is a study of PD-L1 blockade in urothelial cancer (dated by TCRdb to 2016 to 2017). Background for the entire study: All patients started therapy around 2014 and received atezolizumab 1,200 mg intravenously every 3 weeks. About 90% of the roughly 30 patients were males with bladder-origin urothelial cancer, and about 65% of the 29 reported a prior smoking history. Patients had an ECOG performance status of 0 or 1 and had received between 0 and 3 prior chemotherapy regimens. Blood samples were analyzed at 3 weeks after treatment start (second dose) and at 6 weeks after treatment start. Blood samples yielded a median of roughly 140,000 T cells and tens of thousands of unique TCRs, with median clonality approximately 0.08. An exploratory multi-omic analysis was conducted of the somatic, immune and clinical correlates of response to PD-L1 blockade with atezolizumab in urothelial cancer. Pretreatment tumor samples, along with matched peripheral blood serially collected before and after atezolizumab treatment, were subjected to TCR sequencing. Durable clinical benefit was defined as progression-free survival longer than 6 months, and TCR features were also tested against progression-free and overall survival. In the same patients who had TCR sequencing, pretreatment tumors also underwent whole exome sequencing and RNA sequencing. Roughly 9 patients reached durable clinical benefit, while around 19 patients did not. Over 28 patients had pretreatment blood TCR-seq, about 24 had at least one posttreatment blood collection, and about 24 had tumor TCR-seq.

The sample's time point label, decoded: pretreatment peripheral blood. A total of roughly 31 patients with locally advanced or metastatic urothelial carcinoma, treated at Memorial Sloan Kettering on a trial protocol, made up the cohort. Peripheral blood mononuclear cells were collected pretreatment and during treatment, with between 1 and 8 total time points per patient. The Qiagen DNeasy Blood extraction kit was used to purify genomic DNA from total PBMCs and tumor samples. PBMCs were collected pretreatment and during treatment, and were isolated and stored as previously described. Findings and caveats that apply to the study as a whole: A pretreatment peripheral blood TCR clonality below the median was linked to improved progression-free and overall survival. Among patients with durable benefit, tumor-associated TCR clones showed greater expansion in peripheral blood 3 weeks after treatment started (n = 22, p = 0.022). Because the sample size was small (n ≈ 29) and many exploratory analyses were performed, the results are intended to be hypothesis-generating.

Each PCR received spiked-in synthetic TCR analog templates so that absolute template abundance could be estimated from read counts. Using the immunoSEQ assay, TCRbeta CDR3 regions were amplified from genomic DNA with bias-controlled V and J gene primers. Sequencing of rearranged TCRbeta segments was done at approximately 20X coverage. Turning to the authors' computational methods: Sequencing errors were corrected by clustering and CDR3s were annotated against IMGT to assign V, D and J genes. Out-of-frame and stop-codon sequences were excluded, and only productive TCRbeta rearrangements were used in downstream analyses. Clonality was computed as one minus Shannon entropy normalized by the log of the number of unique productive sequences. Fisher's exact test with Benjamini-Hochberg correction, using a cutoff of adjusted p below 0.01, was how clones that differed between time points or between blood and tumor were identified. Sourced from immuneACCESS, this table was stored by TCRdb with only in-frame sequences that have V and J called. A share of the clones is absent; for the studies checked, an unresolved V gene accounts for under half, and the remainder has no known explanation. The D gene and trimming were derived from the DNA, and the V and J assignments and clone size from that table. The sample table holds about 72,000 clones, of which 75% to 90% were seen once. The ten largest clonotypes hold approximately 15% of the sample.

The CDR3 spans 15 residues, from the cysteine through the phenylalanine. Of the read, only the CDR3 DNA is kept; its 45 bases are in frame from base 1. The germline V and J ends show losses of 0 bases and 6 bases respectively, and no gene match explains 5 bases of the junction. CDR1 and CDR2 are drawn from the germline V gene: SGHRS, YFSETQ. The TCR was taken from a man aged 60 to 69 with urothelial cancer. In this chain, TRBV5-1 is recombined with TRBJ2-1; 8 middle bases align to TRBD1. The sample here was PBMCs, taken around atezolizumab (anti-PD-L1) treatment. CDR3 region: CASSLGGGTGNEQFF. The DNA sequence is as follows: TGCGCCAGCAGCTTGGGAGGCGGGACAGGCAATGAGCAGTTCTTC.